This T cell receptor beta chain is from a study of response to subunit inactivated influenza vaccine. Study results and caveats: Few additional T cells are recruited per seasonal influenza vaccination, authors suggested.

TCRdb reprocessed the RT-PCR reads via MiXCR and lists one record per CDR3 protein. This table has approximately 570,000 distinct CDR3 sequences, roughly 8.2% appearing once. As regards this clonotype: Antigen specificity is unknown.

Germline assignment: CDR1 SGHKS and CDR2 YYEKEE (reference sequence). This CDR3 has 14 residues. V gave up 0 bases and J gave up 2 bases, with 9 bases separating them. V is TRBV5-5 and J is TRBJ2-7, with a possible D match to TRBD1 (5 bases). This specimen was PBMCs from blood, taken less than 30 months after vaccination. The TCR was taken from a man in his fifties or sixties who received an inactivated influenza vaccine. The CDR3 region is CASSLEPGPYEQYF. CDR3 DNA: TGTGCCAGCAGCTTGGAGCCAGGGCCCTACGAGCAGTACTTC.